This T cell receptor beta chain was profiled in a study of cytomegalovirus exposure and HLA in healthy donors. General study results and limits: Investigators reported 150 to 200 TCR beta chains as tied to cytomegalovirus.

Trimming pared 7 bases from V and 0 bases from J, leaving 14 bases between. Germline CDR1 MNHEY, CDR2 SMNVEV (reference sequence). CDR3 length equals 15 residues. Sequencing used immunoSEQ multiplex PCR; TCRdb keeps in-frame clones, though not all of them. The repertoire has 200,000 to 250,000 clones, around 90% of them found once; the top ten carry 1.5% to 2%. With regard to this clone: Its antigen is still unknown.

The chain has TRBV27 and TRBJ2-3, with TRBD1 as a possible D gene (6 bases). The receptor comes from a woman between 18 and 29 years old in good health and CMV-seropositive. Sequenced sample: PBMCs. The CDR3 DNA reads as TGTGCCAGCAACCTCGGGACAAGTAGCACAGATACGCAGTATTTT. It yields the protein CASNLGTSSTDTQYF.